This T cell receptor beta chain was recorded in a study of T cells in Graves' hyperthyroidism and ophthalmopathy. RNA transcripts served as the template for amplifying TCR beta CDR3 regions. Primed by the HTBI set, a first-round RT-PCR was run on the TCR CDR3. TCRdb ran MiXCR on the multiplex PCR reads and lists one entry per CDR3 protein. The sample has some 270,000 distinct CDR3 sequences; 12% to 15% are singletons. Every diagnosis used clinical symptoms, serum thyroxine and TRAb, thyroid ultrasound and orbital computed tomography. The sequence came from a woman between 35 and 50 years old with Graves' hyperthyroidism. The sample taken for sequencing was blood.

The DNA for the CDR3 is TGTGCCAGCAGCCACGAGAGGATGGTCCCCGGGGGTGAAGCTTTCTTT. This encodes CASSHERMVPGGEAFF. The chain is built from TRBV14 and TRBJ1-1; possibly TRBD1 for D (5 bases). V shed 3 bases and J shed 7 bases, with 21 bases lying between them. Germline CDR1 reads SGHDN; CDR2 reads FVKESK. CDR3 length: 16 amino acids.